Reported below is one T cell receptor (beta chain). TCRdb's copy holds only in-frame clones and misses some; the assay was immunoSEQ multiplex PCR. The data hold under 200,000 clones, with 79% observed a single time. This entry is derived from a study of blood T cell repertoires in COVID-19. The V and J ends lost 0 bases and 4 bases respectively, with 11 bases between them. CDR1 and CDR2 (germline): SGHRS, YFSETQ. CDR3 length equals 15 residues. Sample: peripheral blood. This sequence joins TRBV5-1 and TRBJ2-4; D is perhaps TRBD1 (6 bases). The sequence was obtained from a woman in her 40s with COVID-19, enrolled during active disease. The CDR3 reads CASSLASGVKNIQYF. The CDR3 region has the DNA TGCGCCAGCAGCTTGGCCTCAGGGGTGAAAAACATTCAGTACTTC.